What follows describes a single T cell receptor (beta chain). Its antigen is currently unknown. The source of the sample is a study of T cells in narcolepsy. There are 15 residues in the CDR3. Germline values: CDR1 SGHTA, CDR2 FQGNSA. The J segment lost 3 bases and the V segment lost 6 bases, leaving 5 bases of the junction unmatched. Data came from immunoSEQ multiplex PCR; TCRdb stores just in-frame clones and leaves some out. The data show fewer than 35,000 clones, 82% seen once. Findings and limits, study-wide: Autoreactive HCRT-specific and TRIB2-specific clonotypes were marked in same-patient CSF-versus-blood CD4+ comparisons. Blood of same and different patients, but not healthy controls, reportedly held recurring autoreactive clonotypes.

The receptor's source is a human donor with narcolepsy. Sequences were obtained from CD45RA- memory CD4+ T cells from PBMCs. The V gene is TRBV7-2, the J gene TRBJ1-2; 12 bases agree with TRBD1. CDR3: CASSRDRGLDYGYTF. CDR3 DNA: TGTGCCAGCAGTAGGGACAGGGGGCTTGACTATGGCTACACCTTC.